This TCR beta chain was captured in a study of Ad26.COV2.S vaccination and SARS-CoV-2 variants. Study details: Vaccine-arm donor from the placebo-controlled COV1001 Ad26.COV2.S trial. Into the muscle, Ad26.COV2.S was dosed once or twice, 56 days apart. The study's findings and limits: After vaccination, substantial breadth of spike-specific CD8+ and CD4+ responses was reported. Vaccinees showed greater spike-specific TCR breadth than placebo recipients.

The CDR3 is 15 amino acids. V was cut by 0 bases and J by 7 bases, with 10 bases left in between. The germline gives CDR1 MGHRA, CDR2 YSYEKL. Some clones are missing from TCRdb's copy, which holds only in-frame ones; the method was immunoSEQ multiplex PCR. Among 350,000 to 500,000 clones, around nine tenths were seen once, and the ten largest hold about 4%. Turning to this clone: The antigen remains undetermined.

The treatment was: around 19 received Ad26.COV2.S at low or high dose, single or two shots; roughly 5 received placebo; per-sample allocation not given. On day 63 after the first injection, vaccine and placebo recipients gave samples. This chain connects TRBV4-1 to TRBJ1-6, with a possible D match to TRBD1 (5 bases). The receptor was derived from a person between 18 and 60 years old who received the Ad26.COV2.S COVID-19 vaccine or a placebo. The material sequenced was peripheral blood, taken in a trial of Ad26.COV2.S vaccine versus placebo. The CDR3 nucleotides are TGCGCCAGCAGCCAAGATAATCGGGGGAATTCACCCCTCCACTTT. Encoded protein: CASSQDNRGNSPLHF.